Listed below are T cell receptor beta chains from one sample, sequenced in a study of beta chain features in type 1 diabetes. Generated by immunoSEQ multiplex PCR, the TCRdb table keeps only in-frame clones and is missing some. The table records around 56,000 clones, 40% to 65% of them present only once. Sequencing was performed on Tregs from blood. The origin of the receptors is a woman aged 35 to 49 with type 1 diabetes. Each CDR3 is given with its conserved first and last residue. Each record gives: J gene, D gene, V gene, clone size, CDR3 DNA, CDR3 protein. A D gene is named only where the DNA matches it firmly. Only part of the rows carry a size: once, few, many, or a class if the clone is expanded.

>TRBJ2-5|NA|TRBV5-8|NA
TGTGCCAGCCACAATTTTCCAGGCGAGACCCAGTACTTC
CASHNFPGETQYF
>TRBJ2-7|TRBD2|TRBV7-9|few
TGTGCCAGCAGCTGGACTAGCGGGAACGAGCAGTACTTC
CASSWTSGNEQYF
>TRBJ2-5|NA|TRBV7-2|NA
TGTGCCAGCAGCCCCACCAGTTACCAAGAGACCCAGTACTTC
CASSPTSYQETQYF
>TRBJ2-2|NA|TRBV5-1|NA
TGCGCCAGCAGCGGAGGGCCAGCGAACACCGGGGAGCTGTTTTTT
CASSGGPANTGELFF
>TRBJ2-1|TRBD2|TRBV19|once
TGTGCCAGTAGTGCACTAGCGGGAGGCTCCTACAATGAGCAGTTCTTC
CASSALAGGSYNEQFF
>TRBJ2-1|TRBD1|TRBV19|few
TGTGCCAGTAGCCCTCGGACAGGGGACAATGAGCAGTTCTTC
CASSPRTGDNEQFF
>TRBJ1-5|NA|TRBV9|NA
TGTGCCAGCAGCGTAGGAGGAGGAGGGGTCGGACAGCCCCAGCATTTT
CASSVGGGGVGQPQHF
>TRBJ1-1|NA|TRBV7-2|NA
TGTGCCAGCAGCCCCCAGGGCCTTAACACTGAAGCTTTCTTT
CASSPQGLNTEAFF
>TRBJ1-6|TRBD1|TRBV2|NA
TGTGCCAGCAGGAGACAGGGTGATTCACCCCTCCACTTT
CASRRQGDSPLHF
>TRBJ2-3|TRBD2|TRBV2|NA
TGTGCCAGCAACCTAGCGGGAGAAACAGATACGCAGTATTTT
CASNLAGETDTQYF
>TRBJ2-5|NA|TRBV6-5|NA
TGTGCCAGCAGTTACTCTGGGGGCATACGAAAGACCCAGTACTTC
CASSYSGGIRKTQYF
>TRBJ1-1|TRBD1|TRBV5-1|NA
TGCGCCAGCAGCTTGGCGACACAGGGGGTGGGCACTGAAGCTTTCTTT
CASSLATQGVGTEAFF
>TRBJ1-5|TRBD1|TRBV7-9|NA
TGTGCCAGCAGCTTTGGGACAGGGGACGCGGGGCAGCCCCAGCATTTT
CASSFGTGDAGQPQHF
>TRBJ2-5|NA|TRBV7-8|few
TGTGCCAGCAGCCTAACAGGGGGGGAAGAGACCCAGTACTTC
CASSLTGGEETQYF
>TRBJ2-1|NA|TRBV5-1|few
TGCGCCAGCAGTCAAAACAATGAGCAGTTCTTC
CASSQNNEQFF
>TRBJ1-5|NA|TRBV28|NA
TGTGCCAGTCGGTGGAGCAATCAGCCCCAGCATTTT
CASRWSNQPQHF
>TRBJ1-6|TRBD1|TRBV27|NA
TGTGCCAGCAGTTTTAGGACAGGGAGATCACCCCTCCACTTT
CASSFRTGRSPLHF
>TRBJ2-1|TRBD2|TRBV6-5|NA
TGTGCCAGCGGACCTGTTAGCGGGAGTAACAATGAGCAGTTCTTC
CASGPVSGSNNEQFF
>TRBJ1-5|NA|TRBV2|NA
TGTGCCAGCCTACAGGAAAGGGATCAGCCCCAGCATTTT
CASLQERDQPQHF
>TRBJ2-7|NA|TRBV27|NA
TGTGCCGCCCGAGGGTCCTACTCCTACGAGCAGTACTTC
CAARGSYSYEQYF
>TRBJ1-6|TRBD1|TRBV19|NA
TGTGCCAGCCGGGACAGGGGATCCTATAATTCACCCCTCCACTTT
CASRDRGSYNSPLHF
>TRBJ2-7|NA|TRBV5-1|once
TGTGCCAGCAGCTTAGTAGACAGAGAGCAGTACTTC
CASSLVDREQYF
>TRBJ2-3|TRBD2|TRBV5-1|NA
TGCGCCAGCAGCTTGGCGTCTAGCGGGGACACAGATACGCAGTATTTT
CASSLASSGDTDTQYF
>TRBJ1-4|NA|TRBV6-6|few
TGTGCCAGCGGACAGATCCCTAATGAAAAACTGTTTTTT
CASGQIPNEKLFF
>TRBJ2-7|NA|TRBV7-6|NA
TGTGCCAGCAGCCCAGTGGGCCACGAGCAGTACTTC
CASSPVGHEQYF
>TRBJ1-2|NA|TRBV28|few
TGTGCCAGCAGTTTCGGGGGTGACTATGGCTACACCTTC
CASSFGGDYGYTF
>TRBJ1-1|TRBD1|TRBV4-1|few
TGCGCCAGCAGCCAGCAGGGGGGAGGCACTGAAGCTTTCTTT
CASSQQGGGTEAFF
>TRBJ2-7|TRBD2|TRBV10-3|few
TGTGCCATCACGAGGGAGGGCAACTACGAGCAGTACTTC
CAITREGNYEQYF
>TRBJ2-7|TRBD2|TRBV6-5|NA
TGTGCCAGCTCTCGCGGACTAGCGGGATACGAGCAGTACTTC
CASSRGLAGYEQYF
>TRBJ2-3|NA|TRBV29-1|NA
TGCAGCGTTGTCCTAGGAGAGGGTACCTCTGGCACAGATACGCAGTATTTT
CSVVLGEGTSGTDTQYF
>TRBJ1-2|NA|TRBV30|NA
TGTGCCTTCAGCCTGGACACCGTAAACTATGGCTACACCTTC
CAFSLDTVNYGYTF
>TRBJ1-2|NA|TRBV5-6|NA
TGTGCCAGCAGCCAGGGCCAAATCGGATTTGGCTACACCTTC
CASSQGQIGFGYTF
>TRBJ2-2|NA|TRBV20-1|NA
TGCAGTGCCCCTCTAGCCGGGGAGCTGTTTTTT
CSAPLAGELFF
>TRBJ2-7|NA|TRBV4-2|NA
TGTGCCAGCAGCTTTAGGGGCGCCGAGCAGTACTTC
CASSFRGAEQYF
>TRBJ2-1|NA|TRBV10-3|few
TGTGCCATCAGTGAGGGCCAGGGCCATGAGCAGTTCTTC
CAISEGQGHEQFF
>TRBJ2-7|TRBD1|TRBV10-3|few
TGTGCCATCAGTGGGACAGGGAACTCCTACGAGCAGTACTTC
CAISGTGNSYEQYF
>TRBJ1-6|NA|TRBV29-1|NA
TGCAGCGTTCGTCCCGGGGAAGATTCACCCCTCCACTTT
CSVRPGEDSPLHF
>TRBJ1-2|NA|TRBV4-3|once
TGCGCCAGCAGCCAAGATCTCGGGACTAACTATGGCTACACCTTC
CASSQDLGTNYGYTF
>TRBJ2-5|NA|TRBV6-5|NA
TGTGCCAGCAGTTTCCTCTCCGGGAACCAAGAGACCCAGTACTTC
CASSFLSGNQETQYF
>TRBJ2-5|NA|TRBV7-9|NA
TGTGCCAGCAGCTTAGTGGGGCTCCAAGAGACCCAGTACTTC
CASSLVGLQETQYF
>TRBJ1-1|NA|TRBV28|NA
TGTGCCAGCAGCCCCTCAGGGGCTGAAGCTTTCTTT
CASSPSGAEAFF
>TRBJ1-6|NA|TRBV5-1|NA
TGCGCCAGCAGCTTGGGGGGGGTGAATTCACCCCTCCACTTT
CASSLGGVNSPLHF
>TRBJ1-1|TRBD1|TRBV29-1|NA
TGCAGCGGTGTGGACAGGATGAACACTGAAGCTTTCTTT
CSGVDRMNTEAFF
>TRBJ2-3|NA|TRBV28|few
TGTGCCAGCAGTCCACATCAGAGCGGGCACACAGATACGCAGTATTTT
CASSPHQSGHTDTQYF
>TRBJ1-1|NA|TRBV9|once
TGTGCCAGCAGCTTTAAAGACAGGAACACTGAAGCTTTCTTT
CASSFKDRNTEAFF
>TRBJ1-2|NA|TRBV28|NA
TGTGCCAGCAGTTTTTCGGGTGGCTATGGCTACACCTTC
CASSFSGGYGYTF
>TRBJ2-7|NA|TRBV30|NA
TGTGCCTGGGGCCTCCGAGGCGAGCAGTACTTC
CAWGLRGEQYF
>TRBJ1-2|NA|TRBV28|NA
TGTGCCAGTATGAACTACTATGGCTACACCTTC
CASMNYYGYTF
>TRBJ2-7|NA|TRBV10-3|NA
TGTGCCATCAGTGAAGGTAGCGGTGGCTCCTACGAGCAGTACTTC
CAISEGSGGSYEQYF
>TRBJ1-1|NA|TRBV7-2|few
TGTGCCAGCAGCCAAGGACAGTTATACACTGAAGCTTTCTTT
CASSQGQLYTEAFF
>TRBJ2-2|TRBD1|TRBV7-2|once
TGTGCCAGCAGCTCGGGACAGGGAAGGTACACCGGGGAGCTGTTTTTT
CASSSGQGRYTGELFF
>TRBJ2-1|NA|TRBV7-7|NA
TGTGCCAGCAGCCCCCTCGGGGGACGGGGGAATGAGCAGTTCTTC
CASSPLGGRGNEQFF
>TRBJ2-7|NA|TRBV30|NA
TGTGCCTGCACAGTTACCTACGAGCAGTACTTC
CACTVTYEQYF
>TRBJ2-5|TRBD1|TRBV7-2|NA
TGTGCCAGCAGCTTAGTAATAGGCGGCAGGGGGCGGTCAGAGACCCAGTACTTC
CASSLVIGGRGRSETQYF
>TRBJ2-7|TRBD1|TRBV2|NA
TGTGCCAGCAGTGAATTGGGACAGTCCTACGAGCAGTACTTC
CASSELGQSYEQYF
>TRBJ1-4|NA|TRBV29-1|NA
TGCAGCGCCAGGGGTTCCACTAATGAAAAACTGTTTTTT
CSARGSTNEKLFF
>TRBJ2-3|NA|TRBV29-1|NA
TGCAGCGTCGGTCCAACAGATACGCAGTATTTT
CSVGPTDTQYF
>TRBJ1-1|NA|TRBV7-2|NA
TGTGCCAGCAGCCCTGGACAGTCAACTGAAGCTTTCTTT
CASSPGQSTEAFF
>TRBJ2-5|NA|TRBV6-1|few
TGTGCCAGCAGTCCACCGGGAGCAGAGACCCAGTACTTC
CASSPPGAETQYF
>TRBJ1-1|NA|TRBV5-1|NA
TGCGCCAGCAGCTTGGTTCTTAACACTGAAGCTTTCTTT
CASSLVLNTEAFF